This T cell receptor (beta chain) derives from a study of T cells in Graves' hyperthyroidism and ophthalmopathy (dated by TCRdb to between 2017 and 2020). About the investigation overall: A discovery cohort of around 98 patients, approximately 45 with Graves' ophthalmopathy and approximately 57 with stable Graves' hyperthyroidism, was used to find distinguishing TCR V-J signatures. The paper describes TCR Vbeta CDR3 sequencing of about 140 peripheral blood samples, made up of around 41 ophthalmopathy patients, roughly 75 hyperthyroidism patients and around 17 progressor patients. Once sampling was done, hyperthyroidism patients were given methimazole at a starting dose of 30 mg daily, whereas ophthalmopathy patients were given high-dose intravenous methylprednisolone. Prospective prediction of ophthalmopathy was tested in an independent validation cohort consisting of 18 to 20 hyperthyroidism patients and some 15 patients who later progressed to ophthalmopathy. In about 6 Graves' hyperthyroidism patients, the study also compared T-cell repertoires from thyroid tissue with T-cell repertoires from blood. The roughly 91 discovery patients were randomly divided into training and test sets at a 7:3 ratio. Paper-wide results and their limitations: Ophthalmopathy was separated from stable hyperthyroidism by a 13 V-J signature model, with approximately 89% sensitivity and approximately 84% specificity obtained in cross-validation and 80%/75% obtained in testing. Most expanded thyroid clonotypes (frequency above 0.001) were also detected in blood, suggesting blood repertoires may reflect thyroid immune responses. No statistical method was used to set the sample size in advance, and investigators knew the group allocation. In validation, progression to ophthalmopathy was predicted by the model with 70.59% sensitivity and 72% to 85% specificity, a median of approximately 6.5 months before onset.

Graves' hyperthyroidism was defined as stable when no progression to ophthalmopathy occurred over 18 months of follow-up. Hyperthyroidism patients were aged 18 to 65 years and newly diagnosed, with disease duration of less than 2 months. Exclusion was applied to patients with uncontrolled infections, other autoimmune diseases, pregnancy or lactation. Diagnoses were established on the basis of clinical symptoms, serum thyroxine and TRAb, thyroid ultrasound, and orbital computed tomography. Total RNA was extracted with Trizol reagent, and quality was checked on an Agilent 2100 Bioanalyzer. Remarks on this clonotype: The clone's antigen remains unknown. Per-base quality was not reported, and no clone a single base away is much larger than it.

Trimming costs V 6 bases and J 2 bases, and their ends lie 11 bases apart. Inclusive of the bounding cysteine and phenylalanine, the CDR3 is 13 residues long. CDR3 DNA is the only sequence kept; it has 39 bases, read in frame from the first base. For CDR1 and CDR2, the germline V gene lists MGHDK and SYGVNS. The TCR beta CDR3 regions were amplified from RNA transcripts. The first round of RT-PCR for the TCR CDR3 was performed with the HTBI primer set and the Qiagen OneStep RT-PCR kit. A second multiplex PCR round built the libraries, followed by size selection and purification. Paired-end sequencing of the libraries was performed with 100 bp reads on an Illumina HiSeq2000. Concerning the study's data processing: SOAPnuke was used to process the raw data, with reads discarded if the reads contained adapters or uncalled bases, had a mean Phred below 15, or lacked an exact constant-primer or identifier match. COPE v1.2.5 was used to merge high-quality paired reads, and clonotypes were defined as unique nucleotide sequences. MiTCR v1.1 was used to align the clonotypes against IMGT TRBV, TRBD and TRBJ reference segments. The analysis was restricted to V-J combinations with a frequency above 0.0001, which together covered 99% to 99.2% of the repertoires. A TCS score was defined as the ratio of F50 (clonal expansion) to E x V (chaos), with BLOSUM62-based TCRdist applied between CDR3 peptides within each V-J. Welch's t-statistics and random forest reduced 450 to 600 V-J features to 10 to 15, which were used in a naive Bayes classifier (R e1071). The public sequencing data were trimmed at Q25 with fastp and processed into clonotypes with MiXCR by TCRdb, which kept only in-frame beta chains. Entries are consolidated by CDR3 protein sequence, retaining the most common genes and DNA. What appears here as the V and J calls and clone size reflects TCRdb's work, not the paper's. This sample gives just over 550,000 distinct CDR3 sequences in total; 40% to 55% of them show up just once. Of the sample, roughly 8.2% is held by the ten largest clones.

The TCR sequence derives from a woman under 30 with Graves' hyperthyroidism. Donor details come from another sample of the same person, matched by shared clones. The sequencing input was peripheral blood or thyroid tissue (not recorded which). The chain employs TRBV25-1 and TRBJ2-7; the D call could be TRBD1 or TRBD2, with each sharing 5 bases. The nucleotides read TGTGCCAGCAGCCGGGGCGCAACCTACGAGCAGTACTTC. Its translation reads: CASSRGATYEQYF.